This TCR beta chain was sequenced during a study of T cells expressing NK-cell markers. The study, taken as a whole, reports: A range of about 1.0-8% of CD8+ T cells consisted of dominant NKG2C+ clonotypes in several donors.

Synthesis of TCR beta cDNA relied on 5'RACE template switching carrying UMIs. TCRdb reworked the 5' RACE reads into one entry per CDR3 protein, no DNA. The sample holds about 380,000 distinct CDR3 sequences. Details on this clonotype: The antigen is undetermined.

Germline lookup yields CDR1 SGHRS and CDR2 YFSETQ. This CDR3 has 15 residues. The V call is TRBV5-1, the J call TRBJ1-6. The TCR comes from a man aged 18 to 69 in good health. Source material: blood T cells: a sorted CD56 or NKG2C T cell subset, CD4+ or CD8+ T cells, or bulk PBMC T cells (not recorded which). CDR3 residues: CASSLEVGRNSPLHF.